The source of this T cell receptor (beta chain) is a study of response to subunit inactivated influenza vaccine. Broader study findings: Each seasonal flu vaccination may recruit only limited new T cells, authors suggested.

TCRdb analysed the RT-PCR reads with MiXCR anew, one entry per CDR3 protein. The table shows about 780,000 distinct CDR3 sequences, with roughly 20% occurring only once. This clonotype showed up many times. What it binds is not known. Sequenced here: PBMCs from blood, sampled 5 to 6 days after vaccination. The sequence derives from a man aged 45-60 years who received an inactivated influenza vaccine.

The CDR3 reads CASSYSGEQYF. CDR3 DNA sequence: TGTGCCAGCAGTTACTCGGGCGAGCAGTACTTC. V usage is TRBV6-5 and J usage is TRBJ2-7, with D unresolved. Germline CDR1 MNHEY, CDR2 SVGAGI. This CDR3 comprises 11 residues. Trimming removed 0 bases at V and 6 bases at J, with 3 bases between.